This TCR beta chain is drawn from a study of CD4+ T cells in melanoma. Whole-study results and caveats: A reported correlation linked neoantigen-specific CD4+ T cells to CD8+, macrophage and B cell function.

The CDR3 consists of 17 residues. Germline values: CDR1 SGHRS, CDR2 YFSETQ. Trimming took off 3 bases at V and 3 bases at J, with 22 bases between the two ends. In this sample, this clone turned up a few times. What it binds is not known. Generated by immunoSEQ multiplex PCR, the TCRdb table keeps only in-frame clones and is missing some. The sample has 9,900 or so clones, roughly two thirds seen once. This receptor was identified in a human donor with melanoma. The J gene is TRBJ2-7, the V gene TRBV5-1; D may be TRBD1 (5 bases). The specimen was cells from a culture (not recorded whether cultured in vitro). The CDR3 is CASSWGFGVGASYEQYF. As DNA, the CDR3 is TGCGCCAGCAGCTGGGGTTTCGGTGTTGGGGCCAGCTACGAGCAGTACTTC.